This record covers a single T cell receptor (beta chain). Its antigen is currently unknown. The entry originates in a study of T cell responses to AZD1222 COVID-19 vaccine. Study-wide findings and caveats: Among spike-specific TCRs, nearly half reportedly target unmutated variant regions. Spike-wide coverage was observed for vaccine-associated CD4 TCRs, with dominant responses at 160-218 and 743-854. The donor group comprised mostly white British people and more females; the analysis possibly underestimated clonal diversity.

Germline V gene data show CDR1 as LGHNA and CDR2 as YNFKEQ. Deletions cut 0 bases from V and 0 bases from J, with 6 bases between. CDR3 length: 15 residues. Sequencing was performed with immunoSEQ multiplex PCR; in TCRdb, only in-frame clones are kept and a portion is missing. Among 100,000 or so clones, over 80% were seen once, and the ten largest hold 5%. V usage is TRBV4-2 and J usage is TRBJ1-5; D not certain. This sequence was found in an adult in good health. The source material was peripheral blood, sampled on day 0 of AZD1222 vaccination. CDR3 in amino acids: CASSQEDGSNQPQHF. CDR3 bases: TGTGCCAGCAGCCAAGAGGACGGTAGCAATCAGCCCCAGCATTTT.